Presented here are 26 T cell receptor beta chains from one specimen sequenced in a study of blood T cell repertoires in COVID-19. Method: immunoSEQ multiplex PCR; TCRdb's copy keeps in-frame clones and lacks some. This sample has about 200,000 clones, with about 82% found just once. The sequenced material came from PBMCs or T cells enriched from blood (not recorded which). These receptor sequences come from a middle-aged man with acute COVID-19.

The rearrangement joins TRBV7-9 to TRBJ1-2; 7 bases align to TRBD1. The CDR3 contains 18 residues. Germline CDR1 SEHNR, CDR2 FQNEAQ (reference sequence). V shed 1 base and J 8 bases; nucleotides not matched to a gene: 19. Written as DNA, the CDR3 is TGTGCCAGCAGCTTAGTATTGACAGGGCGTCAGTTATTGGGGGGCTACACCTTC. Translating it yields CASSLVLTGRQLLGGYTF. Filled out from reference TRBV7-9 and TRBJ1-2, the complete variable domain reads DTGVSQNPRHKITKRGQNVTFRCDPISEHNRLYWYRQTLGQGPEFLTYFQNEAQLEKSRLLSDRFSAERPKGSFSTLEIQRTEQGDSAMYLCASSLVLTGRQLLGGYTFGSGTRLTVV.

The V call is TRBV6-5, the J call TRBJ2-7; 10 bases are shared with TRBD1. CDR1 is MNHEY and CDR2 is SVGAGI in the germline V gene. V was pared by 6 bases and J by 3 bases, with 2 bases of the junction left unmatched. This CDR3 spans 13 amino acids. CDR3 residues: CASRRTGGYEQYF. The CDR3 DNA follows: TGTGCCAGCAGGCGGACAGGGGGCTACGAGCAGTACTTC.

The V and J genes are TRBV19 and TRBJ2-7; 15 bases agree with TRBD2. The CDR3 spans 19 residues. CDR1 LNHDA and CDR2 SQIVND come from the germline V gene (reference sequence). V lost 4 bases, J lost 5 bases, and 15 bases stayed unmatched. DNA of the CDR3: TGTGCCAGTAGTACCTGGACTAGCGGGAGGGCCGGGGTCCGTGACGAGCAGTACTTC. Translated: CASSTWTSGRAGVRDEQYF.

The chain combines TRBV5-5 with TRBJ2-7; D is possibly TRBD2 (5 bases). The CDR3 has 13 amino acids. Germline-derived CDR1 and CDR2 are SGHKS and YYEKEE (reference sequence). Between the trimmed V and J ends, which lost 6 bases and 1 base, there was a span of 11 bases. The CDR3 coding sequence is TGTGCCAGCAAGCTAGCTGTTTCCTACGAGCAGTACTTC. Its translation: CASKLAVSYEQYF.

The gene calls are TRBV27 and TRBJ2-7, with 8 bases identical to TRBD2. The CDR3 is made up of 15 amino acids. Per the germline V gene, CDR1 is MNHEY and CDR2 is SMNVEV (reference sequence). J lost 2 bases, V lost 0 bases, and 3 bases had no gene match. CDR3 bases: TGTGCCAGCAGTTTATCGAGCGGGAGAGCCTACGAGCAGTACTTC. It specifies CASSLSSGRAYEQYF.

There are a few counts of this clone. The chain joins TRBV28 to TRBJ1-2; 8 nucleotides align to TRBD1. The CDR3 contains 20 residues. V gave up 3 bases and J gave up 5 bases; unmatched junction bases: 23. Germline V gene sequence: CDR1 MDHEN, CDR2 SYDVKM. The CDR3 coding sequence is TGTGCCAGCAGTTTCCCCCCCACAGGGGGGGTCGGAGATATGTTATATGGCTACACCTTC. Protein sequence: CASSFPPTGGVGDMLYGYTF.

The chain is built from TRBV4-1 and TRBJ2-7; D is possibly TRBD1 (5 bases). The CDR3 has 17 amino acids. CDR1 and CDR2 (germline): MGHRA, YSYEKL. V was shortened by 4 bases and J by 3 bases, with 22 bases between the two germline ends. DNA of the CDR3: TGCGCCAGCAGCCGCCGCGCCCTACAGGAAACGGGCTACGAGCAGTACTTC. Translating it yields CASSRRALQETGYEQYF.

The sample holds one count of this clone. This chain connects TRBV5-6 to TRBJ2-7; TRBD2 agrees at 12 bases. The CDR3 sequence is 17 residues long. Germline V gene lookup returns CDR1 SGHDT and CDR2 YYEEEE. The J segment lost 3 bases and the V segment lost 3 bases, leaving 10 bases of the junction unmatched. CDR3: CASSSRDGLAGLYEQYF. The CDR3 region has the DNA TGTGCCAGCAGCTCGCGAGACGGACTAGCGGGACTCTACGAGCAGTACTTC.

In nucleotides, the CDR3 is TGTGCCAGCAGGCCCCCGGGACAGTCCTACAATGAGCAGTTCTTC. Its protein product is CASRPPGQSYNEQFF. The V and J genes are TRBV2 and TRBJ2-1, with TRBD1 matching 7 bases. CDR3 length: 15 residues. Germline values: CDR1 SNHLY, CDR2 FYNNEI. With 6 bases clipped from V and 1 base from J, the junction kept 6 bases outside the gene matches.

This chain links TRBV3-1 (or the pseudogene TRBV3-2) with TRBJ1-1; D possibly corresponds to TRBD1 (6 bases). CDR1 LGHDT and CDR2 YNNKEL come from the germline V gene (reference sequence). The CDR3 has 16 residues. The V and J ends lost 1 base and 11 bases respectively, with 23 bases between them. The CDR3: CASSQVKPRGSPDAFF. The CDR3 nucleotides are TGTGCCAGCAGCCAAGTGAAGCCAAGGGGGTCTCCAGACGCTTTCTTT.

The J gene is TRBJ2-7, the V gene TRBV9; 7 bases are shared with TRBD2. From germline, CDR1 is SGDLS and CDR2 YYNGEE. V gave up 2 bases and J gave up 4 bases; unmatched junction bases: 12. The CDR3 loop spans 16 amino acids. The CDR3 region is CASSVGGTGRGYEQYF. The CDR3 coding sequence is TGTGCCAGCAGCGTGGGGGGGACGGGACGAGGATACGAGCAGTACTTC.

This clone came up once. The gene calls are TRBV29-1 and TRBJ2-3; 12 bases match TRBD2. Germline CDR1 reads SQVTM; CDR2 reads ANQGSEA. The CDR3 runs 16 residues. The V gene end was trimmed by 4 bases and the J gene end by 1 base; junction bases not matched to a gene: 6. CDR3 nucleotides: TGCAGCGTTGGACTAGCGGGAGAGGGAGGCACAGATACGCAGTATTTT. Its translation is CSVGLAGEGGTDTQYF.

The chain couples TRBV28 to TRBJ2-1; 9 bases fit TRBD2. CDR1 and CDR2 from the germline V gene are MDHEN and SYDVKM. The CDR3 is made up of 14 amino acids. V shed 7 bases, J shed 7 bases, and the junction held 8 bases outside the gene matches. DNA of the CDR3: TGTGCCAGCAAACGCGGGAGGGCCGGGAATGAGCAGTTCTTC. Residues: CASKRGRAGNEQFF.

The V call is TRBV30, the J call TRBJ1-2; D gene unclear. Germline CDR1 and CDR2: GTSNPN and SVGIG (reference sequence). The V end was cut by 0 bases, the J end by 6 bases, with 17 bases between. The length of the CDR3 is 15 residues. The CDR3 DNA is TGTGCCTGGAGTGTATTGGCGGCCTTAACCGATGGCTACACCTTC. Amino acids: CAWSVLAALTDGYTF.

The genes are TRBV3-1 (or the pseudogene TRBV3-2) and TRBJ1-1; D possibly corresponds to TRBD1 (5 bases). This CDR3 has 13 amino acids. Trimming stripped 4 bases from V and 5 bases from J, with 11 bases between. Germline V gene data show CDR1 as LGHDT and CDR2 as YNNKEL (reference sequence). The CDR3, as DNA: TGTGCCAGCAGCCCGCGGGGGGGGACTGAAGCTTTCTTT. This codes for CASSPRGGTEAFF.

This clone was counted once. The gene calls are TRBV24-1 and TRBJ1-4; 10 positions agree with TRBD1. Trimming cost V 4 bases and J 10 bases; bases outside gene matches: 11. CDR3 size: 16 residues. Germline lookup yields CDR1 KGHDR and CDR2 SFDVKD. Here the CDR3 reads CATSESSGTGAAKLFF. CDR3 nucleotides: TGTGCCACCAGTGAGTCATCCGGGACAGGGGCTGCAAAACTGTTTTTT.

The chain recombines TRBV4-1 with TRBJ2-4; tentative D call: TRBD1 (6 bases). Trimming left V 3 bases short and J 8 bases short, with 14 bases between. The CDR3 spans 14 residues. Germline assignment: CDR1 MGHRA and CDR2 YSYEKL. CDR3 nucleotide sequence: TGCGCCAGCAGCCATGTTACAGGGAAGGACATTCAGTACTTC. Its translation is CASSHVTGKDIQYF.

The chain employs TRBV7-6 and TRBJ2-1; perhaps TRBD2 as D (5 bases). The CDR3 covers 13 residues. CDR1 SGHVS and CDR2 FNYEAQ come from the germline V gene. The V and J ends lost 6 bases and 9 bases respectively, with 15 bases between them. CDR3 loop: CASREVVGGEQFF. The CDR3 DNA is TGTGCCAGCAGGGAGGTAGTAGGCGGTGAGCAGTTCTTC.

The chain links TRBV30 to TRBJ2-1; tentative D call: TRBD2 (6 bases). The CDR3 length is 14 residues. Per the germline V gene, CDR1 is GTSNPN and CDR2 is SVGIG (reference sequence). V lost 3 bases and J 9 bases, leaving 18 bases between the germline ends. CDR3 in amino acids: CAWRSGGASGEQFF. In nucleotides, the CDR3 is TGTGCCTGGAGAAGTGGCGGGGCTTCGGGTGAGCAGTTCTTC.

V usage is TRBV3-1 (or the pseudogene TRBV3-2) and J usage is TRBJ1-1; 7 bases align to TRBD1. Germline V gene sequence: CDR1 LGHDT, CDR2 YNNKEL (reference sequence). The CDR3 is 14 amino acids. V gave up 2 bases and J gave up 5 bases; unmatched junction bases: 5. This CDR3 reads CASSQRQGTTEAFF. In nucleotides, the CDR3 is TGTGCCAGCAGCCAACGACAGGGCACGACTGAAGCTTTCTTT.

V gene TRBV9 combines with J gene TRBJ1-1, with a tentative D call TRBD1 (5 bases). The germline V gene has CDR1 SGDLS and CDR2 YYNGEE. The length of the CDR3 is 13 residues. Trimming pared 4 bases from V and 8 bases from J, leaving 15 bases between. DNA of the CDR3: TGTGCCAGCAGCCCGGGGGGAGGGCTAGAAGCTTTCTTT. It translates to CASSPGGGLEAFF. Complete variable domain (other parts from reference TRBV9 and TRBJ1-1): DSGVTQTPKHLITATGQRVTLRCSPRSGDLSVYWYQQSLDQGLQFLIQYYNGEERAKGNILERFSAQQFPDLHSELNLSSLELGDSALYFCASSPGGGLEAFFGQGTRLTVV.

This chain links TRBV15 with TRBJ1-1; D gene uncertain. V shed 0 bases and J shed 1 base, with 12 bases lying between them. The CDR3 length is 16 residues. The germline CDR1 and CDR2 sequences are LNHNV and YYDKDF (reference sequence). Here the CDR3 DNA reads TGTGCCACCAGCAGAGATGGTGGACTTAAGAACACTGAAGCTTTCTTT. Amino acid sequence: CATSRDGGLKNTEAFF.

The rearrangement joins TRBV28 to TRBJ2-7; D uncertain. The CDR3 totals 13 residues. Germline V gene data show CDR1 as MDHEN and CDR2 as SYDVKM. The germline V and J ends were trimmed by 2 bases and 2 bases, with 7 bases remaining between them. In DNA form, the CDR3 reads TGTGCCAGCAGTTTACTACCCACCTACGAGCAGTACTTC. This codes for CASSLLPTYEQYF.

The chain links TRBV10-3 to TRBJ2-3; the match to TRBD2 covers 9 bases. This CDR3 has 15 amino acids. Germline CDR1 is ENHRY and CDR2 is SYGVKD. Unmatched junction bases numbered 8, after V lost 10 bases and J lost 0 bases. The CDR3 region is CATLATSGSTDTQYF. CDR3 DNA sequence: TGTGCCACACTAGCGACTAGCGGAAGCACAGATACGCAGTATTTT.

This chain joins TRBV27 and TRBJ2-1; TRBD2 agrees at 7 bases. Germline CDR1 and CDR2: MNHEY and SMNVEV (reference sequence). CDR3 length: 16 residues. J lost 0 bases, V lost 3 bases, and 5 bases had no gene match. DNA of the CDR3: TGTGCCAGCAGTTTTCTAGCGGCGGGCTCCTACAATGAGCAGTTCTTC. Translating it yields CASSFLAAGSYNEQFF.

The genes are TRBV14 and TRBJ2-7, with D tentatively TRBD2 (5 bases). The length of the CDR3 is 14 residues. V was shortened by 4 bases and J by 5 bases, with 15 bases between the two germline ends. Germline V gene sequence: CDR1 SGHDN, CDR2 FVKESK. CDR3 bases: TGTGCCAGCAGCCGGGCGGGCCGTCAGAACGAGCAGTACTTC. Its translation is CASSRAGRQNEQYF.